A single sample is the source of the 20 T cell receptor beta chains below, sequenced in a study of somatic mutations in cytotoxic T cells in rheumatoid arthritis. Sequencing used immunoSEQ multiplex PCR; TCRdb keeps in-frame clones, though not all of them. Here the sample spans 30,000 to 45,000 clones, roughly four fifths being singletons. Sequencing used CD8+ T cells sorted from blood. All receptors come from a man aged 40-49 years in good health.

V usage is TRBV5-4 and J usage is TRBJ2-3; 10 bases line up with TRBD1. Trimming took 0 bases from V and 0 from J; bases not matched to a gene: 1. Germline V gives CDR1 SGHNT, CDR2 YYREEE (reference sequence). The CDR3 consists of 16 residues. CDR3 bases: TGTGCCAGCAGCTTGGGGACAGGGGGAAGCACAGATACGCAGTATTTT. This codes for CASSLGTGGSTDTQYF. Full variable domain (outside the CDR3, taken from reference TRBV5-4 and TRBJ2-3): ETGVTQSPTHLIKTRGQQVTLRCSSQSGHNTVSWYQQALGQGPQFIFQYYREEENGRGNFPPRFSGLQFPNYSSELNVNALELDDSALYLCASSLGTGGSTDTQYFGPGTRLTVL.

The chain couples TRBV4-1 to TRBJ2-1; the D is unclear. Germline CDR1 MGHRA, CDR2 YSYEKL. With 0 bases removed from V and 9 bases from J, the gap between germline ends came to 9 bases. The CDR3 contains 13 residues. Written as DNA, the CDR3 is TGCGCCAGCAGCCAAGAGCGAGTCTTTGAGCAGTTCTTC. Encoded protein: CASSQERVFEQFF.

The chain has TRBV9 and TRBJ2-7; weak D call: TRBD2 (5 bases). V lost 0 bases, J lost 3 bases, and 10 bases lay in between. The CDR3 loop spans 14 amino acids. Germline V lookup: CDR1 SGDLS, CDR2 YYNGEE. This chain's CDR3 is CASSVGEFSYEQYF. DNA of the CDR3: TGTGCCAGCAGCGTAGGGGAGTTTAGCTACGAGCAGTACTTC.

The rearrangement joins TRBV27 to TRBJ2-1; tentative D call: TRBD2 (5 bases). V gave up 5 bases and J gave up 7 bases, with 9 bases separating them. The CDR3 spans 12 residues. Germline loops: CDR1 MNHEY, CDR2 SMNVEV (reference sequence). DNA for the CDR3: TGTGCCAGCAGTCGGGGATGGAATGAGCAGTTCTTC. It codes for CASSRGWNEQFF.

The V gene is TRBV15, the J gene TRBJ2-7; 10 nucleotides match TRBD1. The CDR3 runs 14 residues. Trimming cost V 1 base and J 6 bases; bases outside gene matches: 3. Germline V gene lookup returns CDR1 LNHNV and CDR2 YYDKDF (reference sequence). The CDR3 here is CATSRGQGAGEQYF. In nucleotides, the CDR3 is TGTGCCACCAGCAGAGGACAGGGGGCTGGCGAGCAGTACTTC.

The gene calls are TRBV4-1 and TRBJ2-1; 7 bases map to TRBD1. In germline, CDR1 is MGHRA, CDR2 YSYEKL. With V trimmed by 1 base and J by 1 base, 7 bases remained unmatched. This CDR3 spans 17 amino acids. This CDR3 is CASSQVSDRDSYNEQFF. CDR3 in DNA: TGCGCCAGCAGCCAAGTCAGTGACAGGGATTCCTACAATGAGCAGTTCTTC.

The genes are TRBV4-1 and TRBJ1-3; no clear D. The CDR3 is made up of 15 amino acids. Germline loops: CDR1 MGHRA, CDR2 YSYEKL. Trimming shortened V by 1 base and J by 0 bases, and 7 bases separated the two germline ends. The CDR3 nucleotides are TGCGCCAGCAGCCAAGGACAAAGCTCTGGAAACACCATATATTTT. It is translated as CASSQGQSSGNTIYF.

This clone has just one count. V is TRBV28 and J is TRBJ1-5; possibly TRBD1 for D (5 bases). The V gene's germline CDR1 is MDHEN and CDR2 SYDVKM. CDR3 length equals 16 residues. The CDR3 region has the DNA TGTGCTATACAGGTTTTAGAATCGGGACGGAATCAGCCCCAGCATTTT. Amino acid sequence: CAIQVLESGRNQPQHF. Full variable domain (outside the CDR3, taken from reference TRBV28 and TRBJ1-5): DVKVTQSSRYLVKRTGEKVFLECVQDMDHENMFWYRQDPGLGLRLIYFSYDVKMKEKGDIPEGYSVSREKKERFSLILESASTNQTSMYLCAIQVLESGRNQPQHFGDGTRLSIL.

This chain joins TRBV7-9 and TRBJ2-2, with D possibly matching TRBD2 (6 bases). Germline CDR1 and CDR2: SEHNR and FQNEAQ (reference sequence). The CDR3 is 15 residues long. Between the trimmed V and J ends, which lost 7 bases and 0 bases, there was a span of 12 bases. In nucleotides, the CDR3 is TGTGCCAGCACCCCGGGACTTTCGAACACCGGGGAGCTGTTTTTT. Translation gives CASTPGLSNTGELFF.

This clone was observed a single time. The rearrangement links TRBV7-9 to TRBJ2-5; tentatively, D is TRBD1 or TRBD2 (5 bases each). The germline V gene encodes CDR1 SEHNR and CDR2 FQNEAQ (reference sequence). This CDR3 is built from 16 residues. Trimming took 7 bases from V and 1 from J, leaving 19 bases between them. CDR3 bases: TGTGCCAGCAAAAAAAACCGGGACCCGTTCCAAGAGACCCAGTACTTC. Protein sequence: CASKKNRDPFQETQYF.

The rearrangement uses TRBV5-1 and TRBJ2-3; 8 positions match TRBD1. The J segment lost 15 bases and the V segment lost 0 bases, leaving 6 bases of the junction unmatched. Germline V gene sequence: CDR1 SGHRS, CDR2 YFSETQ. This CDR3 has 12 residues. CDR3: CASSLGQGAIYF. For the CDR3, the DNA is TGCGCCAGCAGCTTGGGGCAGGGGGCGATCTATTTT.

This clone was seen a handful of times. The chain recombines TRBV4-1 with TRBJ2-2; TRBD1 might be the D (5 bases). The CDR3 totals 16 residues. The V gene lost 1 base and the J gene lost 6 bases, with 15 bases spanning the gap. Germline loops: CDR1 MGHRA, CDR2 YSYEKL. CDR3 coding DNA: TGCGCCAGCAGCCAAGGGCAGGGTTATCTCGCCGGGGAGCTGTTTTTT. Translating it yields CASSQGQGYLAGELFF.

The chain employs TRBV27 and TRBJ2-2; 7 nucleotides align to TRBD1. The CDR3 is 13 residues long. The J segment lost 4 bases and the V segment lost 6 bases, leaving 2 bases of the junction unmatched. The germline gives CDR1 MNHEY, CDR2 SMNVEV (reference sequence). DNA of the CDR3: TGTGCCAGCAGCAACAGGGGCACCGGGGAGCTGTTTTTT. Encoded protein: CASSNRGTGELFF.

In DNA form, the CDR3 reads TGTGCCTTCCGATCTGGAAACACCATATATTTT. Translating it yields CAFRSGNTIYF. The chain carries TRBV30 and TRBJ1-3, with no clear D. Germline V gene lookup returns CDR1 GTSNPN and CDR2 SVGIG (reference sequence). The V end lost 7 bases, the J end lost 1 base, and 5 bases lay between the germline ends. This CDR3 contains 11 residues. The full variable domain, in which reference TRBV30 and TRBJ1-3 provide the parts outside the CDR3, is SQTIHQWPATLVQPVGSPLSLECTVEGTSNPNLYWYRQAAGRGLQLLFYSVGIGQISSEVPQNLSASRPQDRQFILSSKKLLLSDSGFYLCAFRSGNTIYFGEGSWLTVV.

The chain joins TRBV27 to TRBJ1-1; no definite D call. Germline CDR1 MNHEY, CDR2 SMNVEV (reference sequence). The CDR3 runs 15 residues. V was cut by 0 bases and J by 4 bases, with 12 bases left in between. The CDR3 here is CASSLSPWSGTEAFF. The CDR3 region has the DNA TGTGCCAGCAGTTTATCCCCCTGGAGCGGCACTGAAGCTTTCTTT.

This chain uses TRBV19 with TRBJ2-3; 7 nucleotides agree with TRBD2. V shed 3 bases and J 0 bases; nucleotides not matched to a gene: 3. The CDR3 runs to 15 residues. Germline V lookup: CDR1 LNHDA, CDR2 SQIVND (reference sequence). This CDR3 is CASSIAGVSTDTQYF. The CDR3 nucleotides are TGTGCCAGTAGTATTGCGGGAGTCAGCACAGATACGCAGTATTTT.

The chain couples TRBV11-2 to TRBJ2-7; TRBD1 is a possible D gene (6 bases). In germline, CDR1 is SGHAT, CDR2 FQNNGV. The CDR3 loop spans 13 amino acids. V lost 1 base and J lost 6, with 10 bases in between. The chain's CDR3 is CASSLGLGGEQYF. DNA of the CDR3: TGTGCCAGCAGCTTAGGCCTAGGGGGCGAGCAGTACTTC.

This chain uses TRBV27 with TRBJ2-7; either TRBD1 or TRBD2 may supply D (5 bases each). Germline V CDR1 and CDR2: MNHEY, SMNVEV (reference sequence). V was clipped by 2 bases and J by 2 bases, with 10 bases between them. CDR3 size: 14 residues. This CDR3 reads CASSLGGPAYEQYF. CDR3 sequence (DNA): TGTGCCAGCAGTTTAGGGGGTCCCGCCTACGAGCAGTACTTC.

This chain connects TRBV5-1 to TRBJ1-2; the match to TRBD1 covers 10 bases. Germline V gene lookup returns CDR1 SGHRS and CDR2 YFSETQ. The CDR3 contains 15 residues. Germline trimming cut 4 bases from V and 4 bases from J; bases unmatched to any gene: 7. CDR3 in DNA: TGCGCCAGCAGCCCAGGACAGGGGGGCAGCTATGGCTACACCTTC. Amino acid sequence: CASSPGQGGSYGYTF.

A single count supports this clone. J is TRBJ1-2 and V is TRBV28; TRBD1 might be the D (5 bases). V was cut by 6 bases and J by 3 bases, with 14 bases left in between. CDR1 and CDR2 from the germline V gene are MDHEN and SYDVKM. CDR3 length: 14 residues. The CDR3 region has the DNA TGTGCCAGCAGCCCACCCGGCAGGGACTATGGCTACACCTTC. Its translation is CASSPPGRDYGYTF.